The 2 T cell receptor beta chains in this list originate from one sample, sequenced in a study of OX40 agonist ivuxolimab in advanced cancers. TCRdb keeps only in-frame clones here, not all; method: immunoSEQ multiplex PCR. The table shows some 43,000 clones, with about 86% occurring only once. This sample comprised CD4+ or CD8+ T cells sorted from blood, obtained in a trial of the OX40 agonist ivuxolimab. These receptors were collected from an adult with an advanced solid tumor such as melanoma, head and neck, liver or kidney cancer.

The chain links TRBV5-1 to TRBJ2-5, with 11 bases that match TRBD2. Germline trimming cut 3 bases from V and 2 bases from J; bases unmatched to any gene: 12. The germline CDR1 and CDR2 sequences are SGHRS and YFSETQ. This CDR3 is 18 amino acids long. CDR3 sequence: CASSSTGLAGGGQETQYF. In DNA, the CDR3 is TGCGCCAGCAGCTCCACCGGGCTAGCGGGAGGTGGGCAAGAGACCCAGTACTTC.

The rearrangement joins TRBV6-1 to TRBJ2-7; D is perhaps TRBD1 (6 bases). The V gene lost 4 bases and the J gene lost 3 bases, with 7 bases spanning the gap. CDR1 is MNHNS and CDR2 is SASEGT in the germline V gene. There are 12 residues in the CDR3. In DNA, the CDR3 is TGTGCCAGCAGTGTGGACAGCTACGAGCAGTACGTC. Residues: CASSVDSYEQYV.